The entry below describes one TCR beta chain. Its antigen is as yet unknown. For TCR, cDNA came from 5'RACE template switching, which added a universal primer site and UMIs. Each CDR3 protein is one row after TCRdb ran MiXCR on the 5' RACE reads. This sample yields hundreds of thousands of distinct CDR3 sequences, of which around 20% are seen a single time; 18% belongs to the top ten. This specimen comes from a study of T cells after yellow fever vaccination. Study at large: With SMART-Seq v4 Ultra Low Input, the fractions containing low cell numbers were prepared.

The CDR3 consists of 15 residues. Germline CDR1 and CDR2: MNHEY and SVGEGT. J was trimmed by 5 bases and V by 5 bases; bases with no gene match: 10. The study, taken as a whole, reports: Clonotypes appearing in both CD4 and CD8 compartments existed, and their share was small. Most primary-vaccination clones recurred post-booster (roughly 97% CD4, just over 85% CD8).

The chain joins TRBV6-2 or TRBV6-3 to TRBJ2-3; 7 bases line up with TRBD2. The TCR sequence derives from a man aged 18 to 30 who received the YFV17D yellow fever vaccine. The sample consisted of PBMCs, taken before the yellow fever booster vaccination. The CDR3 nucleotides are TGTGCCAGCAGTCCCGGGACTAAGAGGGGAGATACGCAGTATTTT. Protein product: CASSPGTKRGDTQYF.